Sequencing of this T cell receptor beta chain was carried out in a study of blood T cell repertoires in COVID-19. Study overall: Acute and convalescent COVID-19 specimens originated in the United States, Italy and Spain. PBMCs, B-cell-depleted T cells, or T cells were the source of the cDNA or gDNA that made up the material.

V dropped 0 bases and J dropped 3; count of bases not matched to a gene: 1. Germline CDR1 and CDR2: LNHDA and SQIVND (reference sequence). This CDR3 has 15 amino acids. In the authors' workflow: Scientists estimated how many nucleated cells there were by amplifying reference gene primers. The assay was immunoSEQ multiplex PCR, and TCRdb's table has in-frame clones only and misses some. The V and J calls and clone size come from that table; D and trimming were worked out from the DNA. The sample records roughly 34,000 clones, 80% being singletons. Sequencing input: peripheral blood. The clonotype comes from a woman aged 70-85 years with acute or convalescent COVID-19. This rearrangement joins TRBV19 to TRBJ1-4; 7 bases are a match to TRBD1. This CDR3 is CASSIEGTANEKLFF. The CDR3 DNA follows: TGTGCCAGTAGTATAGAAGGGACAGCTAATGAAAAACTGTTTTTT.